Below, 12 T cell receptor beta chains from the same sample are listed, as sequenced in a study of T cell responses to AZD1222 COVID-19 vaccine. Measured with immunoSEQ multiplex PCR; TCRdb has only the in-frame clones, and not every one. The table has some 150,000 clones, roughly 92% seen once; the top ten hold 2% to 3%. Sequenced here: peripheral blood, sampled on day 0 of AZD1222 vaccination. The receptors shown here come from an adult in good health.

The chain is built from TRBV6-1 and TRBJ1-2; 8 bases are shared with TRBD1. Germline-derived CDR1 and CDR2 are MNHNS and SASEGT. Trimming took 2 bases from V and 4 from J; bases not matched to a gene: 3. The CDR3 extends over 14 amino acids. CDR3: CASSEQGAPYGYTF. The DNA of the CDR3 is TGTGCCAGCAGTGAACAGGGGGCCCCCTATGGCTACACCTTC.

V usage is TRBV4-1 and J usage is TRBJ1-3; 10 nucleotides match TRBD1. Per germline, CDR1 MGHRA and CDR2 YSYEKL. The ends lost 4 bases at V and 4 bases at J; junction bases unmatched: 16. The CDR3 is 19 residues long. The CDR3: CASSPTGFGQGVKGNTIYF. In nucleotides, the CDR3 is TGCGCCAGCAGCCCTACCGGGTTTGGACAGGGGGTAAAAGGAAACACCATATATTTT.

The genes are TRBV3-1 (or the pseudogene TRBV3-2) and TRBJ2-3; tentative D call: TRBD2 (6 bases). Trimming removed 3 bases from V and 4 bases from J, with 14 bases in between. The CDR3 is 15 residues long. Per germline, CDR1 LGHDT and CDR2 YNNKEL (reference sequence). CDR3 sequence reads: CASSHLAARSDTQYF. In nucleotides, the CDR3 is TGTGCCAGCAGCCACTTAGCGGCGAGGTCAGATACGCAGTATTTT.

The chain employs TRBV5-1 and TRBJ2-7, with 7 bases lining up with TRBD2. With V trimmed by 3 bases and J by 5 bases, 8 bases remained unmatched. Germline CDR1 SGHRS, CDR2 YFSETQ. The CDR3 is made up of 14 amino acids. CDR3 sequence reads: CASSSGGLADEQYF. The CDR3 nucleotides read TGCGCCAGCAGCTCAGGCGGGCTAGCGGACGAGCAGTACTTC.

This clone has more than one count but fewer than ten. The chain is built from TRBV7-9 and TRBJ2-3; 7 bases map to TRBD2. V lost 1 base, J lost 6 bases, and 13 bases stayed unmatched. Germline loops: CDR1 SEHNR, CDR2 FQNEAQ (reference sequence). This CDR3 is 17 amino acids long. CDR3 residues: CASSLESWTRDRDTQYF. Here the CDR3 DNA reads TGTGCCAGCAGCTTAGAATCCTGGACTAGGGACCGGGATACGCAGTATTTT. Variable domain in full (rest from reference TRBV7-9 and TRBJ2-3): DTGVSQNPRHKITKRGQNVTFRCDPISEHNRLYWYRQTLGQGPEFLTYFQNEAQLEKSRLLSDRFSAERPKGSFSTLEIQRTEQGDSAMYLCASSLESWTRDRDTQYFGPGTRLTVL.

The V and J genes are TRBV11-2 and TRBJ2-2; no clear D gene. V was cut by 5 bases and J by 0 bases, with 13 bases left in between. CDR1 is SGHAT and CDR2 is FQNNGV in the germline V gene. CDR3 length equals 16 residues. The CDR3, as DNA: TGTGCCAGCAGCCCTAGGACGTTCGCGAACACCGGGGAGCTGTTTTTT. It translates to CASSPRTFANTGELFF.

This chain connects TRBV6-1 to TRBJ1-4, with D maybe TRBD1 (5 bases). The CDR3 runs 18 residues. Deletions cut 3 bases from V and 4 bases from J, with 21 bases between. The germline V gene has CDR1 MNHNS and CDR2 SASEGT. CDR3 nucleotide sequence: TGTGCCAGCAGTGAGGCCAGGGTCCTGAGGGATTATAATGAAAAACTGTTTTTT. Its translation: CASSEARVLRDYNEKLFF.

This chain links TRBV13 with TRBJ2-1, with D maybe TRBD2 (6 bases). The CDR3 runs to 13 residues. V shed 4 bases and J shed 5 bases, with 9 bases lying between them. Germline V gene data show CDR1 as PRHDT and CDR2 as FYEKMQ (reference sequence). In DNA form, the CDR3 reads TGTGCCAGCAGCTCCGGGACTGACAATGAGCAGTTCTTC. Protein: CASSSGTDNEQFF.

This clone was picked up one time. This rearrangement joins TRBV5-4 to TRBJ2-7; D not resolved. This CDR3 region has 14 residues. V was pared by 4 bases and J by 0 bases, with 11 bases between. Germline assignment: CDR1 SGHNT and CDR2 YYREEE (reference sequence). CDR3 protein: CASSPETASYEQYF. The CDR3 DNA reads TGTGCCAGCAGCCCGGAGACGGCCTCCTACGAGCAGTACTTC.

The chain combines TRBV5-4 with TRBJ2-1, with D tentatively TRBD1 or TRBD2 (6 bases each). V was clipped by 4 bases and J by 7 bases, with 18 bases between them. CDR3 length: 15 residues. CDR1 SGHNT and CDR2 YYREEE come from the germline V gene (reference sequence). CDR3 in DNA: TGTGCCAGCAGCCCCGAGACAGGAGGGGTTAATGAGCAGTTCTTC. As protein: CASSPETGGVNEQFF. The variable domain in full, with the rest retrieved from reference TRBV5-4 and TRBJ2-1, is ETGVTQSPTHLIKTRGQQVTLRCSSQSGHNTVSWYQQALGQGPQFIFQYYREEENGRGNFPPRFSGLQFPNYSSELNVNALELDDSALYLCASSPETGGVNEQFFGPGTRLTVL.

J is TRBJ2-7 and V is TRBV24-1; tentative D call: TRBD1 (5 bases). The CDR3 spans 16 residues. Per the germline V gene, CDR1 is KGHDR and CDR2 is SFDVKD. V dropped 4 bases and J dropped 2 bases, with 17 bases sitting between them. CDR3 sequence: CATSDSQGSRTYEQYF. The CDR3 DNA is TGTGCCACCAGTGACTCCCAGGGTAGCCGGACCTACGAGCAGTACTTC.

The gene calls are TRBV28 and TRBJ2-5; D tentatively fits TRBD1 or TRBD2 (5 bases each). The CDR3 length is 15 residues. The germline V gene encodes CDR1 MDHEN and CDR2 SYDVKM. V gave up 6 bases and J gave up 3 bases, with 17 bases separating them. The CDR3 DNA reads as TGTGCCAGCAGGGCTCTGGGGGTGGTCGAAGAGACCCAGTACTTC. It specifies CASRALGVVEETQYF.